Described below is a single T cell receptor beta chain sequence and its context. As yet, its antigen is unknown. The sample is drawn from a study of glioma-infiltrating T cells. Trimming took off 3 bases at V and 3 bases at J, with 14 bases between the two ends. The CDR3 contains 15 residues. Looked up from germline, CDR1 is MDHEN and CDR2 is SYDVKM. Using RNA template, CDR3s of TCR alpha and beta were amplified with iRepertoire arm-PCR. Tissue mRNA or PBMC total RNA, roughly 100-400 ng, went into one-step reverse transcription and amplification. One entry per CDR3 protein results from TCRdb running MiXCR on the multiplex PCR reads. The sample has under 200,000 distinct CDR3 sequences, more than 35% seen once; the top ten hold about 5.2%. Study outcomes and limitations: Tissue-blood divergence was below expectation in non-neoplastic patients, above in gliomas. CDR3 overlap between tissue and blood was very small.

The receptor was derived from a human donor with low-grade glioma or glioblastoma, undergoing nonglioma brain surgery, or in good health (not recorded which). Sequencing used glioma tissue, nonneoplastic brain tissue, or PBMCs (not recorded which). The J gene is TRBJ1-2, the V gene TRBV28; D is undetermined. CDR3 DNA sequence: TGTGCCAGCAGTTTCGGAGAGACCACTCACTATGGCTACACCTTC. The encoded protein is CASSFGETTHYGYTF.